The sequence of this T cell receptor beta chain was determined in a study of T cells in tumors after PD-1 blockade (dated by TCRdb to the late 2010s). With regard to the full study: Prior checkpoint blockade, systemic immunosuppressant use, and recent radiotherapy or other anti-cancer therapy within 4 weeks were grounds for patient exclusion. Treatment consisted of either cemiplimab 350 mg every 2 weeks or pembrolizumab 200 mg every 3 weeks. Ongoing daily vismodegib 150 mg was also given to a subset of patients during anti-PD-1 treatment. On average, peripheral blood samples yielded 33,000 or so unique clonotypes and roughly 100,000 TCR templates (range about 21,000-260,000). Paired single-cell RNA and TCR sequencing was done in the study on site-matched tumors from patients with BCC or SCC, both before and after anti-PD-1 therapy. To compare blood and tumor clonotypes, bulk TCR sequencing was performed on nine to eleven peripheral blood samples from roughly five patients. RECIST version 1.1 was used to assess clinical response. Results and caveats for the whole study, not just this receptor: Where the novel T cell clones came from was not identified, and possible sources could include lymphoid organs or rare unexpanded clones inside the tumor or in the tumor periphery. Around 39% of TCR clonotypes from the tumor were detected in blood, and certain novel exhausted tumor clones were present in blood collected before treatment, which suggests recruitment from the periphery.

The immunoSEQ platform was used to carry out deep TCRbeta sequencing. In the authors' own workflow: Only productive rearrangements were exported from the immunoSEQ Analyzer for further analysis. T cell phenotypes were assigned to bulk TCRbeta clonotypes by matching to single-cell RNA+TCR-seq clones sharing the same TCRbeta sequence. Tumor enrichment of a clone was calculated by dividing the clone's tumor frequency by the clone's PBMC frequency, both taken from bulk TCR sequencing. GLIPH was used to sort TCRs into specificity groups, which are clusters of distinct TCRs that likely recognize common antigens through shared CDR3 motifs. In TCRdb, the immuneACCESS table is reduced to in-frame sequences with V and J assigned. These tables do not hold every clone; where another copy was compared, an unresolved V gene accounts for under half, and the others remain unexplained. V and J calls plus clone size are reproduced from that table; the DNA served to infer D and trimming. The sample table holds just under 65,000 clones, of which around 74% were seen once. Jointly, the top ten make up around 5% of the sample.

Concerning this clone itself: The antigen it binds to is not known. No much larger clonotype is one base removed from it; base qualities were not supplied.

The germline V gene specifies SNHLY as CDR1 and FYNNEI as CDR2. Trimming costs V 8 bases and J 11 bases, and their ends lie 6 bases apart. Including the terminal cysteine and phenylalanine, the CDR3 comprises 8 residues. Only CDR3 DNA remains: 24 bases, in frame from the first base. The time point label here, explained by the study, means: after anti-PD-1 therapy. Genomic DNA extracted from tumor biopsies or peripheral blood was used for bulk TCRbeta sequencing, with input ranging from about 600 ng to 6,500 ng. All patients had histologically proven advanced or metastatic basal or squamous cell carcinoma and were poor candidates for surgical resection. Of the approximately eleven patients in the basal cell carcinoma cohort, several underwent bulk tumor TCR sequencing.

Sequenced here: PBMCs, sampled after anti-PD-1 treatment. The chain is assembled from TRBV2 and TRBJ1-2; the D gene is not confidently resolved. This TCR derives from a human donor with basal cell carcinoma. The CDR3 reads as follows: CASAFYTF. The nucleotide sequence is TGTGCCAGCGCTTTTTACACCTTC.